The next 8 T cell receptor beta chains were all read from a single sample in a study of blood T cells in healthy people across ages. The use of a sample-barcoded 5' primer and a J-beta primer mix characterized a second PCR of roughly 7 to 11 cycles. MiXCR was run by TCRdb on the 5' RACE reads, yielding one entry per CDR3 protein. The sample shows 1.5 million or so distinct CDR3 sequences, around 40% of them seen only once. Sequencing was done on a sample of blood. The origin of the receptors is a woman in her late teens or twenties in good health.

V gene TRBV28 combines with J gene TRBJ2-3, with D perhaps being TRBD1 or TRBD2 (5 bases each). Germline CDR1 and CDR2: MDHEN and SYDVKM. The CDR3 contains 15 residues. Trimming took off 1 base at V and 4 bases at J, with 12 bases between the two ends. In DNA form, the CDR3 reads TGTGCCAGCAGTTTATTCTCCGGGGCCCCAGATACGCAGTATTTT. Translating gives CASSLFSGAPDTQYF.

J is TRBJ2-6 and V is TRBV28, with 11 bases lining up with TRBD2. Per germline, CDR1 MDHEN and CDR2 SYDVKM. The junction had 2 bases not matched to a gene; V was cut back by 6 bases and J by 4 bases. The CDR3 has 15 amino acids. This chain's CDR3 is CASSTSGSGANVLTF. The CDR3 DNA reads TGTGCCAGCAGCACTAGCGGGAGCGGGGCCAACGTCCTGACTTTC.

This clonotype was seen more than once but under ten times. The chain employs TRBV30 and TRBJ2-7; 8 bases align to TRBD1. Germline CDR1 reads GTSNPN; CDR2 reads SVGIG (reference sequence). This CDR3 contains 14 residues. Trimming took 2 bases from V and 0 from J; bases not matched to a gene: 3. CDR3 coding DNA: TGTGCCTGGAGTTGGCAGGGGGCCTCCTACGAGCAGTACTTC. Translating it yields CAWSWQGASYEQYF. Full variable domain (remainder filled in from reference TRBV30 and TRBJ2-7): SQTIHQWPATLVQPVGSPLSLECTVEGTSNPNLYWYRQAAGRGLQLLFYSVGIGQISSEVPQNLSASRPQDRQFILSSKKLLLSDSGFYLCAWSWQGASYEQYFGPGTRLTVT.

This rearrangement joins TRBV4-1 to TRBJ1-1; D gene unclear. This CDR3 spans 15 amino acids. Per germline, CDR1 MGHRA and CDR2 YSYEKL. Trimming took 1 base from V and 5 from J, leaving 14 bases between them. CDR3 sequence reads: CASSQVEGGKTEAFF. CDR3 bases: TGCGCCAGCAGCCAAGTTGAGGGAGGTAAAACTGAAGCTTTCTTT.

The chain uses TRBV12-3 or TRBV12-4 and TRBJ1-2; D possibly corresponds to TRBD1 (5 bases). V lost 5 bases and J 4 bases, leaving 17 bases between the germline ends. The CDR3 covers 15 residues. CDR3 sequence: CASSKGRPLGYGYTF. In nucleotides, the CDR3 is TGTGCCAGCAGTAAGGGACGGCCCTTAGGCTATGGCTACACCTTC.

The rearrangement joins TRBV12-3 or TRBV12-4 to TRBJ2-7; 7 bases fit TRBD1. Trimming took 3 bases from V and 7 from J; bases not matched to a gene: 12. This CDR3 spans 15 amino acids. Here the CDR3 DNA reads TGTGCCAGCAGTTTCGGACAGGACCTTAACAATGAGCAGTACTTC. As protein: CASSFGQDLNNEQYF.

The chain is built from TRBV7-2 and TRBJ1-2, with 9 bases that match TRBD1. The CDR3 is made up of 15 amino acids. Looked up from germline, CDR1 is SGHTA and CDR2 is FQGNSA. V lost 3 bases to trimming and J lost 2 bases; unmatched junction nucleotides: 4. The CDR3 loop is CASSLDRGRNYGYTF. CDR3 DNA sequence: TGTGCCAGCAGCTTGGACAGGGGAAGGAACTATGGCTACACCTTC.

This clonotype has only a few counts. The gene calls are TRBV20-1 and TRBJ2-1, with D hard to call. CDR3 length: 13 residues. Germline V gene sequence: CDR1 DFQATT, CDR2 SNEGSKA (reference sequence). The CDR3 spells CSLPHTSYNEQFF. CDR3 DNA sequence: TGCAGCTTACCTCATACCTCCTACAATGAGCAGTTCTTC.